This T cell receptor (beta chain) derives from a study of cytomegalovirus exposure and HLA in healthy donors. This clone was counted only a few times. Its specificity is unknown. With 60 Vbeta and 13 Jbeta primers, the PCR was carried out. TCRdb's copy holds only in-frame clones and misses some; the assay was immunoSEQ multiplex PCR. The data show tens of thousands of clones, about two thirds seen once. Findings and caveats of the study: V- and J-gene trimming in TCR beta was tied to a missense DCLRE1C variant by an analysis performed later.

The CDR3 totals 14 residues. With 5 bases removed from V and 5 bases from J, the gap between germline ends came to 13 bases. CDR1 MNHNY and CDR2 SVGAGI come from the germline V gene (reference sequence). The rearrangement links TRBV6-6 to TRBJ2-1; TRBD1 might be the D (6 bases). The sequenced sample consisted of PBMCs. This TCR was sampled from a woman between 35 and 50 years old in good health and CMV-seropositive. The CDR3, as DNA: TGTGCCAGCAGTGTCCAGGGGAACGACAATGAGCAGTTCTTC. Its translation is CASSVQGNDNEQFF.